This T cell receptor (beta chain) was sequenced during a study of regulatory and conventional T cells in RAG deficiency. Study findings and constraints: Omenn patients showed >75% Treg-Tconv overlap and shorter CDR3 lengths.

Of note for this clone: Its specificity is unknown.

Assay: immunoSEQ multiplex PCR; the TCRdb copy retains only in-frame clones and omits some. The sample holds some 22,000 clones, around 94% seen once. The sorted conventional CD4+ T cells were CD25-low and CD127-high, with genomic DNA sequenced. These records were also assigned to another study, of regulatory T cells. As that report states: Primers: 52 TRBV forward and 13 TRBJ reverse.

The clonotype comes from a human donor in good health. Sequenced input: CD4+ T cells sorted from blood.

The CDR3 DNA follows: TGCGCCAGCAGCCGCGGGACTAGCGGTATCTCCTACGAGCAGTACTTC. Its translation: CASSRGTSGISYEQYF. This chain uses TRBV10-2 with TRBJ2-7; 11 bases are shared with TRBD2. The junction had 7 bases not matched to a gene; V was cut back by 6 bases and J by 0 bases. CDR3 size: 16 residues. Germline lookup yields CDR1 WSHSY and CDR2 SAAADI.